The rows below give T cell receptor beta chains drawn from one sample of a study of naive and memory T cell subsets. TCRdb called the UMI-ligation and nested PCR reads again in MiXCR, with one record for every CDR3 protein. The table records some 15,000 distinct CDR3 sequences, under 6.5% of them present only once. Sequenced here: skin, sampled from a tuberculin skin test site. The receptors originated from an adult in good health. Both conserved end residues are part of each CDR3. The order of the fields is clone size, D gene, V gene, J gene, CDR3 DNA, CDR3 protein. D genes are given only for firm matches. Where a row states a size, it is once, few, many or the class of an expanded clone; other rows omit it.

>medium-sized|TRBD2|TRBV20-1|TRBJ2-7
TGCAGTACCCTACGGCCTAGCGGGGGGACCTACGAGCAGTACTTC
CSTLRPSGGTYEQYF
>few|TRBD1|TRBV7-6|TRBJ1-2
TGTGCCAGCAGTCTCGGGACAGGGGGCTCAGACTACACCTTC
CASSLGTGGSDYTF
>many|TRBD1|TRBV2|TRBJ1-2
TGTGCCAGCATCACGGACAGGGAGACTGGCTACACCTTC
CASITDRETGYTF
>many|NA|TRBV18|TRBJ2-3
TGTGCCAGCTCACCATCGTCCCCAGATACGCAGTATTTT
CASSPSSPDTQYF
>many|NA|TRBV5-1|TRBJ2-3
TGCGCCAGCAGCCCCCGTCCCGACACAGATACGCAGTATTTT
CASSPRPDTDTQYF
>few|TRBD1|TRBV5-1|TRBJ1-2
TGCGCCAGCAGCTTGGGACAGGGTGCCTTGGGTTATGGCTACACCTTC
CASSLGQGALGYGYTF
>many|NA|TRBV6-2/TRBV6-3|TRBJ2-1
TGTGCCAGCACTAACAGCGGTGAGCAGTTCTTC
CASTNSGEQFF
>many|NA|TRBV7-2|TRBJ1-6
TGTGCCAGCAGCTTCTATCCTCCACCCCTCCACTTT
CASSFYPPPLHF
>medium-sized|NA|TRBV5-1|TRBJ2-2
TGCGCCAGCATCGCGATTGGAGCCGGGACCGGGGAGCTGTTTTTT
CASIAIGAGTGELFF
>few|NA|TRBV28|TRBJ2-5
TGTGCCAGCAGTTTAGATAGCCTAGGGACCCAGTACTTC
CASSLDSLGTQYF
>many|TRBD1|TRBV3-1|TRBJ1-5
TGTGCCAGCAGCCTTAACAGGGGTCAGCCCCAGCATTTT
CASSLNRGQPQHF
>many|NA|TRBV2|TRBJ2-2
TGTGCCAGCAGGAGCGGTGGGGTTTCCGGGGAGCTGTTTTTT
CASRSGGVSGELFF
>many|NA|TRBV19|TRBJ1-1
TGTGCCAGTAGTGCGCCGGGGTCTAGGGAGGAAACTGAAGCTTTCTTT
CASSAPGSREETEAFF
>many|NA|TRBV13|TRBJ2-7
TGTGCCAGCAGCTTAAGCCCCTACGAGCAGTACTTC
CASSLSPYEQYF
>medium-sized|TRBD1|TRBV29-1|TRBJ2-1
TGCAGCGTTGATTCAGGGGGTGCCCCCGATGAGCAGTTCTTC
CSVDSGGAPDEQFF
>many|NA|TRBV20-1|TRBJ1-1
TGCAGTGCGGAAGGACACCCCCTACGGAACACTGAAGCTTTCTTT
CSAEGHPLRNTEAFF
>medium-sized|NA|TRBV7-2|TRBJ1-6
TGTGCCAGCAGCCCTCTCACGAATTCACCCCTCCACTTT
CASSPLTNSPLHF
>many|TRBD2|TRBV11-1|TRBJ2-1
TGTGCCAGCAGCTTAGCAGCGGGGGGGGTAGGTGAGCAGTTCTTC
CASSLAAGGVGEQFF
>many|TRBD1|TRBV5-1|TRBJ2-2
TGCGCCAGCAGCTGGATGGGGACAGGGAACACCGGGGAGCTGTTTTTT
CASSWMGTGNTGELFF
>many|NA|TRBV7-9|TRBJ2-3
TGTGCCAGCAGCCGGGGGACAGTTTCAGCAGATACGCAGTATTTT
CASSRGTVSADTQYF
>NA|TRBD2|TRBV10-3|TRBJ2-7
TGTGCCATCAGTGAGTCCCAGCGGGGAAACTACGAGCAGTACTTC
CAISESQRGNYEQYF
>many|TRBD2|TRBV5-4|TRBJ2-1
TGTGCCAGCAGCCAAAGCGGGGGGGCATGGAATGAGCAGTTCTTC
CASSQSGGAWNEQFF
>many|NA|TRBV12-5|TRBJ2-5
TGTGCTAGTGGTTTGGAAGGGACTGCAAGGGAGACCCAGTACTTC
CASGLEGTARETQYF
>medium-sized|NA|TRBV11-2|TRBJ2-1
TGTGCCAGCAGCTTCTCTCAGTTCAATGAGCAGTTCTTC
CASSFSQFNEQFF
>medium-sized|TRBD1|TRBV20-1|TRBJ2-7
TGCAGTGCTCCAATACACGAAGGGACAGGGAGGTCCTACGAGCAGTACTTC
CSAPIHEGTGRSYEQYF
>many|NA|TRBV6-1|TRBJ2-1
TGTGCCAGCGGTGACGGTGTCAAGGGTGAGCAGTTCTTC
CASGDGVKGEQFF
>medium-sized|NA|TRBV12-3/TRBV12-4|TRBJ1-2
TGTGCCAGCAGTCTCAGGGAGCTTTATGGCTACACCTTC
CASSLRELYGYTF
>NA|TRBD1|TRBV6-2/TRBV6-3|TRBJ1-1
TGTGCCAGTAGGGAGGGGGCAGGATGGAACACTGAAGCTTTCTTT
CASREGAGWNTEAFF
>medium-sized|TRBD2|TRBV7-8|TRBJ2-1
TGTGCCAGCAGCGTCAGGGACCGACTAGCGCGCCATGAGCAGTTCTTC
CASSVRDRLARHEQFF
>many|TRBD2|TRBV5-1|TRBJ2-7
TGCGCCAGCAGCTTGGCTAGCGGGGGAGAGCAGTACTTC
CASSLASGGEQYF
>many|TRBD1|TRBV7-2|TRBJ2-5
TGTGCCAGCAGCGCCCGACAGGGAAGGGAGACCCAGTACTTC
CASSARQGRETQYF
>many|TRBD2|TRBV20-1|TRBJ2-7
TGCAGTGCTAGTTACCCCGGACTAGCGGGGGCGGGGTACGAGCAGTACTTC
CSASYPGLAGAGYEQYF
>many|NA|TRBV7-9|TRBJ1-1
TGTGCCAGCAGCTTAAGGCCCGAAGAGGCCGAAGCTTTCTTT
CASSLRPEEAEAFF
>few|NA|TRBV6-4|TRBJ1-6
TGTGCCAGCAATTGGGGACGGACGACCCGGCCCCTCCACTTT
CASNWGRTTRPLHF
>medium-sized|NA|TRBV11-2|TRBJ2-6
TGTGCCAGCAGCTTAGGAGGATATGGGGCCAACGTCCTGACTTTC
CASSLGGYGANVLTF
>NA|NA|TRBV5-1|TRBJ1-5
TGCGCCAGCAGCTTGGAACCAGGGGCGAATCAGCCCCAGCATTTT
CASSLEPGANQPQHF
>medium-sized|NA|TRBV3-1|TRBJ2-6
TGTGCCAGCAGCTCCTACCAAGGGGAAACTGGGGCCAACGTCCTGACTTTC
CASSSYQGETGANVLTF
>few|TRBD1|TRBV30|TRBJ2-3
TGTGCCTGGAGTAGAGGCTACAGGGGGGTCGGGGATACGCAGTATTTT
CAWSRGYRGVGDTQYF